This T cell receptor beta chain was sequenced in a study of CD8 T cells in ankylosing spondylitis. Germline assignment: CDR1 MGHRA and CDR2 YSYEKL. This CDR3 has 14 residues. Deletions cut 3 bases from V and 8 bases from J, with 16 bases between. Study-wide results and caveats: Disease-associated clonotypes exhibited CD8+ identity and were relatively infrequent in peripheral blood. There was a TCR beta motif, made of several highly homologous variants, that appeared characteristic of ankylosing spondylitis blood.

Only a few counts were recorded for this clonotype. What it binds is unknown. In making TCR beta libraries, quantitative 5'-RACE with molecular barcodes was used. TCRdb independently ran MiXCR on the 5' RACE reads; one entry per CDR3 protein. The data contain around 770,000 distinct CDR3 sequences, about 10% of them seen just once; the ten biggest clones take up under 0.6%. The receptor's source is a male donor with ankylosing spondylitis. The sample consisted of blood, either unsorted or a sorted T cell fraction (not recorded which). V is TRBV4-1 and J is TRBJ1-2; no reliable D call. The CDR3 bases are TGCGCCAGCAGCCACCCCGGACGGTGGGTAGGCTACACCTTC. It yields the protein CASSHPGRWVGYTF.